These 23 T cell receptor beta chains came from one sample sequenced in a study of T-cell reconstitution after alpha-beta-depleted transplantation in children. Broader study findings: Newly made T cells mostly supplied T-cell counts and diversity one year after transplant.

Construction of the TCRbeta library involved unique molecular identifiers. Each CDR3 protein gets one entry after TCRdb re-called the PCR reads with MiXCR. The data hold about 300,000 distinct CDR3 sequences, with just over 7.5% observed a single time. These receptors' antigens are unknown. Sequences were derived from peripheral blood, sampled 360 days after TCRalphabeta/CD19-depleted stem cell transplant. All receptors derive from a female patient aged 2-9 years who had a stem cell transplant for Fanconi anemia, so the T cells may come from the graft donor.

There are a few counts of this clonotype. V is TRBV28 and J is TRBJ2-3; 8 bases line up with TRBD2. This CDR3 has 13 residues. Germline loops: CDR1 MDHEN, CDR2 SYDVKM. Unmatched junction bases numbered 3, after V lost 3 bases and J lost 7 bases. CDR3 DNA: TGTGCCAGCAGTTTGACTAGCGTACATACGCAGTATTTT. Its translation is CASSLTSVHTQYF.

This clonotype was recorded at least ten times. This chain uses TRBV4-3 with TRBJ1-1; D may be TRBD1 (5 bases). V was trimmed by 0 bases and J by 9 bases, leaving 11 bases between them. The CDR3 consists of 13 residues. Per the germline V gene, CDR1 is LGHNA and CDR2 is YSLEER. CDR3 residues: CASSQEGDSQAFF. CDR3 nucleotide sequence: TGCGCCAGCAGCCAAGAGGGAGACAGTCAAGCTTTCTTT.

This clonotype turned up a few times. The V call is TRBV20-1, the J call TRBJ2-1; 9 nucleotides match TRBD2. CDR3 length equals 17 residues. V trimming: 3 bases; J trimming: 0 bases; junction bases outside the gene matches: 9. Germline CDR1 DFQATT, CDR2 SNEGSKA (reference sequence). The CDR3 DNA sequence: TGCAGTGCTAGTTTTTGGAGCGGGAGGAGCTCCTACAATGAGCAGTTCTTC. Translating gives CSASFWSGRSSYNEQFF.

The chain combines TRBV18 with TRBJ2-7; TRBD2 is a possible D gene (6 bases). This CDR3 contains 13 residues. Germline V gene sequence: CDR1 KGHSH, CDR2 LQKENI. The germline V and J ends were trimmed by 4 bases and 3 bases, with 10 bases remaining between them. As DNA, the CDR3 is TGTGCCAGCTCACAAGGGACTGGCTACGAGCAGTACGTC. Its protein product is CASSQGTGYEQYV.

The V gene is TRBV6-5, the J gene TRBJ1-2; D perhaps matches TRBD1 (6 bases). The CDR3 extends over 17 amino acids. In germline, CDR1 is MNHEY, CDR2 SVGAGI. V was trimmed by 0 bases and J by 1 base, leaving 15 bases between them. As DNA, the CDR3 is TGTGCCAGCAGTTACTCGTCGGCAGGGACAATTAACTATGGCTACACCTTC. It encodes CASSYSSAGTINYGYTF.

In its sample, this clonotype was seen many times. The chain employs TRBV4-3 and TRBJ2-1, with 7 bases matching TRBD1. V lost 1 base and J lost 2; bases outside the gene matches: 5. Germline CDR1 LGHNA, CDR2 YSLEER. The CDR3 extends over 16 amino acids. CDR3 protein: CASSQAGTVPYNEQFF. The CDR3 nucleotides are TGCGCCAGCAGCCAAGCGGGGACAGTACCCTACAATGAGCAGTTCTTC.

The rearrangement joins TRBV6-5 to TRBJ2-7; TRBD2 matches 8 bases. Germline loops: CDR1 MNHEY, CDR2 SVGAGI. This CDR3 spans 15 amino acids. CDR3 loop: CASSYAGAGEYEQHV. DNA for the CDR3: TGTGCCAGCAGTTACGCTGGAGCGGGAGAATACGAGCAGCACGTC.

There are many counts of this clonotype. V and J are TRBV20-1 and TRBJ1-2, with D possibly being TRBD1 (6 bases). The length of the CDR3 is 12 residues. Between the trimmed V and J ends, which lost 5 bases and 6 bases, there was a span of 13 bases. Germline-derived CDR1 and CDR2 are DFQATT and SNEGSKA (reference sequence). CDR3 nucleotides: TGCAGTGCTTTACAGGGCCTCAATGGCTACACCTTC. It specifies CSALQGLNGYTF.

This clonotype was counted between two and nine times. The chain combines TRBV7-3 with TRBJ2-4; D is ambiguous. CDR3 length equals 15 residues. CDR1 is SGHTA, CDR2 FQGTGA, per germline. V shed 2 bases and J shed 4 bases, with 12 bases lying between them. Here the CDR3 reads CASSLSGWGKNIQYF. CDR3 nucleotides: TGTGCCAGCAGCTTATCTGGCTGGGGTAAAAACATTCAGTACTTC.

This clonotype was counted at least ten times. This chain links TRBV20-1 with TRBJ2-5; no definite D call. The CDR3 totals 13 residues. Germline V lookup: CDR1 DFQATT, CDR2 SNEGSKA (reference sequence). V was pared by 5 bases and J by 4 bases, with 14 bases between. CDR3 protein: CSAQGVYRETQYF. Written as DNA, the CDR3 is TGCAGTGCTCAAGGCGTCTATAGAGAGACCCAGTACTTC.

The chain carries TRBV27 and TRBJ2-1; 10 bases map to TRBD1. Germline CDR1 is MNHEY and CDR2 is SMNVEV (reference sequence). The V gene end was trimmed by 8 bases and the J gene end by 10 bases; junction bases not matched to a gene: 14. The CDR3 is 15 residues long. The chain's CDR3 is CASHSGTGAWWEQFF. CDR3 in DNA: TGTGCCAGCCACTCCGGGACAGGGGCCTGGTGGGAGCAGTTCTTC.

This clonotype was recorded at least ten times. The genes are TRBV20-1 and TRBJ2-1; D is possibly TRBD1 (6 bases). This CDR3 contains 15 residues. From germline, CDR1 is DFQATT and CDR2 SNEGSKA (reference sequence). Trimming stripped 1 base from V and 7 bases from J, with 17 bases between. The CDR3 nucleotides read TGCAGTGCTAGAGCATCTGGGGGCGGTCGTAATGAGCAGTTCTTC. Residues: CSARASGGGRNEQFF.

This clonotype occurred a few times. The rearrangement links TRBV25-1 to TRBJ1-1; D perhaps matches TRBD1 (5 bases). The CDR3 is 15 amino acids. With 5 bases removed from V and 4 bases from J, the gap between germline ends came to 17 bases. Germline V gene sequence: CDR1 MGHDK, CDR2 SYGVNS. The CDR3 sequence: CASSPSKWGFTEAFF. Here the CDR3 DNA reads TGTGCCAGCAGTCCCTCCAAGTGGGGGTTCACTGAAGCTTTCTTT. Based on the CDR3 plus reference TRBV25-1 and TRBJ1-1, the full variable domain is EADIYQTPRYLVIGTGKKITLECSQTMGHDKMYWYQQDPGMELHLIHYSYGVNSTEKGDLSSESTVSRIRTEHFPLTLESARPSHTSQYLCASSPSKWGFTEAFFGQGTRLTVV.

This clonotype was detected ten times or more. The chain couples TRBV25-1 to TRBJ1-2; TRBD1 aligns across 10 bases. The CDR3 runs 14 residues. Germline CDR1 MGHDK, CDR2 SYGVNS. V shed 0 bases and J 7 bases; nucleotides not matched to a gene: 2. The CDR3 DNA sequence: TGTGCCAGCAGTGAATACGGGGACAGGGGTGGCTACACCTTC. Amino acid sequence: CASSEYGDRGGYTF.

This clonotype occurred many times. V usage is TRBV27 and J usage is TRBJ2-1; 8 nucleotides line up with TRBD2. The CDR3 consists of 19 residues. In germline, CDR1 is MNHEY, CDR2 SMNVEV (reference sequence). The V gene end was trimmed by 2 bases and the J gene end by 5 bases; junction bases not matched to a gene: 17. CDR3 region: CASSLRQRGRILINNEQFF. The CDR3 bases are TGTGCCAGCAGTTTAAGACAGCGGGGGCGAATTTTAATAAACAATGAGCAGTTCTTC.

The rearrangement uses TRBV7-3 and TRBJ2-1; the D gene could be TRBD1 or TRBD2 (5 bases each). The germline V gene has CDR1 SGHTA and CDR2 FQGTGA. The CDR3 spans 17 residues. Trimming removed 2 bases from V and 4 bases from J, with 18 bases in between. CDR3 DNA sequence: TGTGCCAGCAGCTTAGTAGGGACGGCCGCTGGATACAATGAGCAGTTCTTC. Protein sequence: CASSLVGTAAGYNEQFF. Based on the CDR3 plus reference TRBV7-3 and TRBJ2-1, the full variable domain is GAGVSQTPSNKVTEKGKYVELRCDPISGHTALYWYRQSLGQGPEFLIYFQGTGAADDSGLPNDRFFAVRPEGSVSTLKIQRTERGDSAVYLCASSLVGTAAGYNEQFFGPGTRLTVL.

The rearrangement uses TRBV20-1 and TRBJ1-5; TRBD1 aligns across 7 bases. Germline CDR1 and CDR2: DFQATT and SNEGSKA (reference sequence). There are 17 residues in the CDR3. The V segment lost 4 bases and the J segment 10 bases; nucleotides outside the gene matches: 22. DNA of the CDR3: TGCAGTGCTACTACGCCCCGTTTCGACAGGGCCAATGAACCCCAGCATTTT. Translating it yields CSATTPRFDRANEPQHF.

This clonotype came up a few times. The rearrangement uses TRBV28 and TRBJ2-6; D unresolved. Germline CDR1 reads MDHEN; CDR2 reads SYDVKM. The CDR3 loop spans 17 amino acids. V was clipped by 5 bases and J by 0 bases, with 14 bases between them. The CDR3 nucleotides read TGTGCCAGCAGTACCCATCCGCCTAGCTCTGGGGCCAACGTCCTGACTTTC. Translating gives CASSTHPPSSGANVLTF.

This clonotype was seen many times. The V and J genes are TRBV5-1 and TRBJ2-1, with D unclear. V dropped 0 bases and J dropped 9 bases, with 10 bases sitting between them. Germline assignment: CDR1 SGHRS and CDR2 YFSETQ. CDR3 length: 13 amino acids. Here the CDR3 DNA reads TGCGCCAGCAGCTTGGACGTCGGCGGTGAGCAGTTCTTC. Translating it yields CASSLDVGGEQFF.

This clonotype appeared many times. V and J are TRBV29-1 and TRBJ2-3; 7 nucleotides align to TRBD2. The junction had 10 bases not matched to a gene; V was cut back by 7 bases and J by 3 bases. CDR1 is SQVTM, CDR2 ANQGSEA, per germline. The CDR3 spans 14 residues. The CDR3 sequence: CSARAGIGTDTQYF. In DNA, the CDR3 is TGCAGCGCCCGAGCGGGAATCGGGACAGATACGCAGTATTTT.

This clonotype was seen a few times. The rearrangement links TRBV5-4 to TRBJ2-1; D tentatively fits TRBD1 or TRBD2 (5 bases each). Between the trimmed V and J ends, which lost 2 bases and 6 bases, there was a span of 9 bases. CDR3 size: 13 residues. The germline V gene encodes CDR1 SGHNT and CDR2 YYREEE (reference sequence). The CDR3: CASSLRDGNEQFF. CDR3 nucleotide sequence: TGTGCCAGCAGCTTAAGGGACGGCAATGAGCAGTTCTTC.

The rearrangement links TRBV6-5 to TRBJ1-5, with no clear D. The CDR3 sequence is 13 residues long. Germline-derived CDR1 and CDR2 are MNHEY and SVGAGI. Trimming took off 0 bases at V and 7 bases at J, with 7 bases between the two ends. Here the CDR3 reads CASSYSSGQPQHF. The CDR3 nucleotides read TGTGCCAGCAGTTACTCGTCCGGCCAGCCCCAGCATTTT.

This clonotype has just a few counts. CDR3 nucleotide sequence: TGTGCCAGCAGCTCACGGGGGACGGACGGGGAGCTGTTTTTT. Residues: CASSSRGTDGELFF. The chain combines TRBV5-5 with TRBJ2-2, with D possibly matching TRBD2 (6 bases). Germline CDR1 SGHKS, CDR2 YYEKEE (reference sequence). V was clipped by 3 bases and J by 7 bases, with 13 bases between them. The CDR3 consists of 14 residues.